The 15 T cell receptor beta chains presented below share a single source sample, sequenced in a study of OX40 agonist ivuxolimab in advanced cancers. Only in-frame clones appear in the TCRdb table, and some are missing; sequencing was by immunoSEQ multiplex PCR. Among about 64,000 clones listed, roughly 85% were seen once. This material consisted of CD4+ or CD8+ T cells sorted from blood, taken in a trial of the OX40 agonist ivuxolimab. The source is an adult with an advanced solid tumor such as melanoma, head and neck, liver or kidney cancer.

The CDR3 region is CASTRDLYTGELFF. The CDR3 bases are TGTGCCAGCACGCGTGACCTCTACACCGGGGAGCTGTTTTTT. The chain is built from TRBV6-1 and TRBJ2-2; no reliable D call. The CDR3 contains 14 residues. V shed 7 bases and J shed 3 bases, with 12 bases lying between them. Germline CDR1 is MNHNS and CDR2 is SASEGT.

This clone was detected once. The J gene is TRBJ2-3, the V gene TRBV5-4; D ambiguous. Germline CDR1 SGHNT, CDR2 YYREEE (reference sequence). The CDR3 loop spans 15 amino acids. V was cut by 0 bases and J by 6 bases, with 14 bases left in between. CDR3 DNA sequence: TGTGCCAGCAGCTTGGTGTCAGACTTCAAGGATACGCAGTATTTT. It encodes CASSLVSDFKDTQYF.

The gene calls are TRBV5-6 and TRBJ1-1, with D hard to call. V dropped 7 bases and J dropped 1 base, with 11 bases sitting between them. Germline V gene sequence: CDR1 SGHDT, CDR2 YYEEEE. The CDR3 runs 13 residues. CDR3: CASDRGGNTEAFF. The CDR3 DNA sequence: TGTGCCAGCGACCGTGGTGGGAACACTGAAGCTTTCTTT.

The genes are TRBV4-2 and TRBJ2-4; tentatively, D is TRBD1 (5 bases). Trimming pared 4 bases from V and 13 bases from J, leaving 17 bases between. Germline V lookup: CDR1 LGHNA, CDR2 YNFKEQ. This CDR3 spans 13 amino acids. The CDR3 protein is CASSPETRQRQYF. The DNA for the CDR3 is TGTGCCAGCAGCCCAGAGACCAGACAGAGACAGTACTTC.

This clone was observed a handful of times. The chain recombines TRBV2 with TRBJ1-2; no definite D call. Germline V gene sequence: CDR1 SNHLY, CDR2 FYNNEI. The V and J ends lost 4 bases and 7 bases respectively, with 4 bases between them. This CDR3 is built from 10 residues. The CDR3 loop reads CASSVPGYTF. For the CDR3, the DNA is TGTGCCAGCAGTGTTCCTGGCTACACCTTC.

This clone was found a few times. The rearrangement joins TRBV6-4 to TRBJ1-2; weak D call: TRBD1 (5 bases). The V gene's germline CDR1 is MRHNA and CDR2 SNTAGT. V was clipped by 3 bases and J by 8 bases, with 19 bases between them. The CDR3 runs to 15 residues. The CDR3 DNA reads TGTGCCAGCAGTGAAGATGGTGTGGGGCCTGGGGGCTACACCTTC. It is translated as CASSEDGVGPGGYTF.

The chain joins TRBV19 to TRBJ1-5, with D hard to call. V was cut by 1 base and J by 0 bases, with 13 bases left in between. Germline assignment: CDR1 LNHDA and CDR2 SQIVND (reference sequence). The CDR3 runs 17 residues. The CDR3 nucleotides read TGTGCCAGTAGTATAGGGCAGACTTATTATAGCAATCAGCCCCAGCATTTT. Protein sequence: CASSIGQTYYSNQPQHF.

Details on this clone: At one end, the junction sequence differs from germline, possibly due to a read error. J is TRBJ2-5 and V is TRBV6-1, with TRBD2 identical over 8 bases. In germline, CDR1 is MNHNS, CDR2 SASEGT. This CDR3 comprises 17 residues. The CDR3 reads CAISEGDGRVGWETQYF. The CDR3, as DNA: TGTGCCATCAGTGAGGGTGACGGGAGGGTAGGTTGGGAGACCCAGTACTTC.

V gene TRBV4-1 combines with J gene TRBJ2-3; D is perhaps TRBD1 or TRBD2 (5 bases each). V was shortened by 7 bases and J by 5 bases, with 16 bases between the two germline ends. The CDR3 covers 14 residues. Per the germline V gene, CDR1 is MGHRA and CDR2 is YSYEKL. DNA for the CDR3: TGCGCCAGCAAGGGACCTCAAGGGATAGATACGCAGTATTTT. Amino acids: CASKGPQGIDTQYF.

V usage is TRBV30 and J usage is TRBJ2-7; 7 positions agree with TRBD1. CDR1 and CDR2 (germline): GTSNPN, SVGIG (reference sequence). The CDR3 covers 12 residues. Trimming took 3 bases from V and 6 from J; bases not matched to a gene: 5. The CDR3 loop reads CAWRADRAEQYF. CDR3 DNA sequence: TGTGCCTGGAGAGCAGACAGGGCCGAGCAGTACTTC.

CDR3 DNA: TGTGCCAGCAGCCACATAGCCGGGGGGCTGACCTCCTACGAGCAGTACTTC. This codes for CASSHIAGGLTSYEQYF. This chain joins TRBV4-2 and TRBJ2-7; TRBD2 might be the D (7 bases). V lost 3 bases and J lost 0, with 18 bases in between. The CDR3 spans 17 residues. CDR1 and CDR2 from the germline V gene are LGHNA and YNFKEQ.

J is TRBJ1-1 and V is TRBV5-1, with 7 bases aligning to TRBD1. The CDR3 contains 14 residues. Germline V lookup: CDR1 SGHRS, CDR2 YFSETQ. After removal of 2 bases from V and 3 bases from J, the junction contained 4 bases not matched to a gene. CDR3 in DNA: TGCGCCAGCAGCTTAACAGGGGAGGACACTGAAGCTTTCTTT. It is translated as CASSLTGEDTEAFF. Based on the CDR3 plus reference TRBV5-1 and TRBJ1-1, the full variable domain is KAGVTQTPRYLIKTRGQQVTLSCSPISGHRSVSWYQQTPGQGLQFLFEYFSETQRNKGNFPGRFSGRQFSNSRSEMNVSTLELGDSALYLCASSLTGEDTEAFFGQGTRLTVV.

This rearrangement joins TRBV15 to TRBJ2-2; either TRBD1 or TRBD2 may supply D (5 bases each). The CDR3 covers 18 residues. Germline V gene data show CDR1 as LNHNV and CDR2 as YYDKDF (reference sequence). The V end lost 0 bases, the J end lost 1 base, and 15 bases lay between the germline ends. The CDR3 protein is CATSRDPGRRMNTGELFF. The DNA of the CDR3 is TGTGCCACCAGCAGAGATCCGGGACGAAGAATGAACACCGGGGAGCTGTTTTTT.

V is TRBV25-1 and J is TRBJ2-1; D unresolved. The CDR3 has 11 residues. V lost 3 bases and J lost 8, with 5 bases in between. Germline V CDR1 and CDR2: MGHDK, SYGVNS. CDR3 protein: CASSDTYEQFF. DNA of the CDR3: TGTGCCAGCAGTGACACTTATGAGCAGTTCTTC.

This chain links TRBV5-4 with TRBJ2-1; a weak D match, TRBD2 (6 bases). CDR1 is SGHNT, CDR2 YYREEE, per germline (reference sequence). V was pared by 2 bases and J by 3 bases, with 18 bases between. This CDR3 is built from 17 residues. The CDR3 nucleotides read TGTGCCAGCAGCTTAGGTTCGATAGCGGAGAACTACAATGAGCAGTTCTTC. It yields the protein CASSLGSIAENYNEQFF.